This TCR beta chain was identified during a study of monozygotic twins with inflammatory bowel disease. Germline lookup yields CDR1 MDHEN and CDR2 SYDVKM. This CDR3 has 14 amino acids. Study observations and caveats: Patients received differing immunosuppressive treatments, which may have added variability to their repertoires. The analysis yielded no support for one strong signal or clonotype associated with IBD.

Remarks on this clonotype: Its target is unknown.

The cDNA of both the TCRalpha and TCRbeta chains was subjected to two nested PCRs of approximately 17 and 9 cycles. TCRdb re-called the 5' RACE reads and catalogs CDR3 proteins one per entry, DNA excluded. Listed are around 400,000 distinct CDR3 sequences; 2% to 2.5% falls within the top ten. After skipping T cell sorting, the authors isolated total RNA from whole blood. This chain links TRBV28 with TRBJ2-5. Specimen: blood. This receptor was obtained from a human donor with ulcerative colitis or Crohn's disease, or a healthy co-twin of an affected twin (not recorded which). The CDR3 sequence: CASSLWGTKETQYF.